This TCR beta chain is from a study of T cell responses to AZD1222 COVID-19 vaccine. Study-wide results and caveats: Clonal diversity may have been underestimated in mostly white British donors.

Measured with immunoSEQ multiplex PCR; TCRdb has only the in-frame clones, and not every one. The sample shows about 54,000 clones, roughly 90% of them seen only once. The CDR3 has 15 residues. In germline, CDR1 is GTSNPN, CDR2 SVGIG (reference sequence). V was shortened by 3 bases and J by 1 base, with 12 bases between the two germline ends. This clone was seen only a few times. No antigen is known for it. The sample here was peripheral blood, taken 28 days after the second AZD1222 dose. The TCR comes from an adult who received the AZD1222 COVID-19 vaccine. The V gene is TRBV30, the J gene TRBJ2-2, with D maybe TRBD2 (5 bases). The CDR3 loop is CAWRGLRGNTGELFF. The CDR3 region has the DNA TGTGCCTGGAGGGGCCTCCGGGGGAACACCGGGGAGCTGTTTTTT.